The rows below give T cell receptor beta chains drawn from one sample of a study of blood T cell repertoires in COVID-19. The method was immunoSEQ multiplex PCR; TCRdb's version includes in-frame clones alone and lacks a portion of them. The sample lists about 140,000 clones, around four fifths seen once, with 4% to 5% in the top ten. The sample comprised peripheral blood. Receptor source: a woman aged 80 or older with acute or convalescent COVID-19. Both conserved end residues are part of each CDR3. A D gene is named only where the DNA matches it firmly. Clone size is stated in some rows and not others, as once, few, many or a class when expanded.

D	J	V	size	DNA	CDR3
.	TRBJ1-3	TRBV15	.	TGTGCCACCAGCAGAGCGGGGGGAACTGGAAACACCATATATTTT	CATSRAGGTGNTIYF
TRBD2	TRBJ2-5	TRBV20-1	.	TGCAGTGCTAGTGCCGGGGGGGCGGTGGGGCAAGAGACCCAGTACTTC	CSASAGGAVGQETQYF
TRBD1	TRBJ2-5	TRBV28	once	TGTGCCAGCAGTTTATGGGGGACAGGGGAGCGGGAGACCCAGTACTTC	CASSLWGTGERETQYF
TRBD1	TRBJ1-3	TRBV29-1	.	TGCAGCGGCTGGACAGGTGCAGGAAACACCATATATTTT	CSGWTGAGNTIYF
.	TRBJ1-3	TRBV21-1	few	TGTGCCAGCAGCAAAGAGTTAGGCGACAGAAGAAACACCATATATTTT	CASSKELGDRRNTIYF
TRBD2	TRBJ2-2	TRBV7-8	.	TGTGCCAGCAGCGGAGGACTAGCGGGAGACACCGGGGAGCTGTTTTTT	CASSGGLAGDTGELFF
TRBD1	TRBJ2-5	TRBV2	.	TGTGCCAGCAGTGACCCCGAACAGGGGGCGGTGAAGACCCAGTACTTC	CASSDPEQGAVKTQYF
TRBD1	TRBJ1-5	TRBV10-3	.	TGTGCCATCAGTACAGGGGGTGCTCAGCCCCAGCATTTT	CAISTGGAQPQHF
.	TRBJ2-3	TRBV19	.	TGTGCCAGTAGTACGAGAACTAGCAGCGGCACAGATACGCAGTATTTT	CASSTRTSSGTDTQYF
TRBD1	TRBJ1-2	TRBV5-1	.	TGCGCCAGCAGCCCGACGACAGGGATGAGCGGCTACACCTTC	CASSPTTGMSGYTF
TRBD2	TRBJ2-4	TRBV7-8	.	TGTGCCAGCAGCTTTGCTAGCGGGACTCAAAACATTCAGTACTTC	CASSFASGTQNIQYF
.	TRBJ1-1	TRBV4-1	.	TGCGCCAGCAGCCAAGATCAGGGCCTGAACACTGAAGCTTTCTTT	CASSQDQGLNTEAFF
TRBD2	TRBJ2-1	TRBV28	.	TGTGCCAGCAGTTTAGCGGGAGGAGGCTACAATGAGCAGTTCTTC	CASSLAGGGYNEQFF
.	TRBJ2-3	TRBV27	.	TGTGCCAGCAGTTTAAAACAGCAGACCCTTCGCACAGATACGCAGTATTTT	CASSLKQQTLRTDTQYF
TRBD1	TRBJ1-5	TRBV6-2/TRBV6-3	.	TGTGCCAGCAGTTACTACCGGGACAGGGGGCTGCGAAATCAGCCCCAGCATTTT	CASSYYRDRGLRNQPQHF
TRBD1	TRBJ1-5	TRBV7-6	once	TGTGCCAGCAGCTTAGCGGGACAGGGAGGTCAGCCCCAGCATTTT	CASSLAGQGGQPQHF
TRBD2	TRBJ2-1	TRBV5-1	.	TGCGCCAGCAGCTTATGGACTAGCGGGAGCTCCTACAATGAGCAGTTCTTC	CASSLWTSGSSYNEQFF
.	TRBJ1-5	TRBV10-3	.	TGTGCCATCAGTGAGGGGTCGTTTGACGGGAATCAGCCCCAGCATTTT	CAISEGSFDGNQPQHF
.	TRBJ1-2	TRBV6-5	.	TGTGCCAGCAGTTTTTTAGGCGGCAGGGCCTATGGCTACACCTTC	CASSFLGGRAYGYTF
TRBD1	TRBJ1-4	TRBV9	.	TGTGCCAGCAGCGACAGGGGGCTAGGTGAAAAACTGTTTTTT	CASSDRGLGEKLFF
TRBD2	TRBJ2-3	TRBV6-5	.	TGTGCCAGCAGCCGCGGGGGGTTGGGCACAGATACGCAGTATTTT	CASSRGGLGTDTQYF
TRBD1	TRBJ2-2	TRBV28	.	TGTGCCAGCAGTTTAGACCTGACAGGGCTGGGCACCGGGGAGCTGTTTTTT	CASSLDLTGLGTGELFF
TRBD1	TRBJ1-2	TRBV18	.	TGTGCCAGCTCACCGGGACAGGGACCCTCCACCTTC	CASSPGQGPSTF
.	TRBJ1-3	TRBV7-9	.	TGTGCCAGCACTATATCCCCCTCTGGAAACACCATATATTTT	CASTISPSGNTIYF
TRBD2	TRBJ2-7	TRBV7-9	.	TGTGCCAGCAGCGCACGGACTAGCGGGTTGGGGCGGGGCTACGAGCAGTACTTC	CASSARTSGLGRGYEQYF
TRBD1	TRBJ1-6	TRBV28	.	TGTGCCAGCAGTGATGCGACAGGGGCGGATTCACCCCTCCACTTT	CASSDATGADSPLHF
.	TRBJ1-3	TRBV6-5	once	TGTGCCAGCAGTTACTCGATAGGGGCGACTGGAAACACCATATATTTT	CASSYSIGATGNTIYF
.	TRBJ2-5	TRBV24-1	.	TGTGCCACCAGTGACCCGACAGAACAAGAGACCCAGTACTTC	CATSDPTEQETQYF
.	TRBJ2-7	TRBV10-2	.	TGCGCCAGCGTATCCCCCCGGGGAATCGAGCAGTACTTC	CASVSPRGIEQYF
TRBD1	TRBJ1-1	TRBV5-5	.	TGTGCCAGCAGCTTGTTTGACAGGGTCTCGGCAGCTTTCTTT	CASSLFDRVSAAFF
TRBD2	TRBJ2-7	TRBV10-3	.	TGTGCCGTAAGCCGGACTAGTTCTGGCGAGCAGTACTTC	CAVSRTSSGEQYF
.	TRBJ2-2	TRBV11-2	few	TGTGCCAGCAGCTCGGGAGTCACCGGGGAGCTGTTTTTT	CASSSGVTGELFF
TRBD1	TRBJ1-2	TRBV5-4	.	TGTGCCAGCAGCCCGAGGGACAGGGGGCGAGGCTATGGCTACACCTTC	CASSPRDRGRGYGYTF
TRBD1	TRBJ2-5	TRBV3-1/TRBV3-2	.	TGTGCCACCTCTAGGGGGCCTCAACCCCAAGAGACCCAGTACTTC	CATSRGPQPQETQYF
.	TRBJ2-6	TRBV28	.	TGTGCCAGCAGTGGGGCGGGACGGTACTTCTCTGGGGCCAACGTCCTGACTTTC	CASSGAGRYFSGANVLTF
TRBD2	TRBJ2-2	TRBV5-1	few	TGCGCCAGCAGCTTGGGACTAGCGGGGAACACCGGGGAGCTGTTTTTT	CASSLGLAGNTGELFF
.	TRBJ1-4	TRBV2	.	TGTGCCAGCAGTGAAGCGGGGCTCAGGGGTCGAAGAAAACTGTTTTTT	CASSEAGLRGRRKLFF
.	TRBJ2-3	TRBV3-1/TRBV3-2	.	TGTGCCAGCGGTTGGGACTCCCCCTCTTATACGCAGTATTTT	CASGWDSPSYTQYF
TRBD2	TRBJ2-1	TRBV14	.	TGTGCCAGCAGCCAATGGGGGACTAACCCGGGGAATGAGCAGTTCTTC	CASSQWGTNPGNEQFF
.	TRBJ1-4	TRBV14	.	TGTGCCAGCAGCCAAGTATATTTCGGGAAACTGTTTTTT	CASSQVYFGKLFF
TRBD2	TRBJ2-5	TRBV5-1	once	TGCGCCAGCAGCCCGGGGAGGGCGGATCCCCAAGAGACCCAGTACTTC	CASSPGRADPQETQYF
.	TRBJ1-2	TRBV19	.	TGTGCCAGTCGCAAGGGGTTCTTAAGGAACTATGGCTACACCTTC	CASRKGFLRNYGYTF
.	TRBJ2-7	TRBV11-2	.	TGTGCCAGCAGCTCTCGGGGGTACGAGCAGTACTTC	CASSSRGYEQYF
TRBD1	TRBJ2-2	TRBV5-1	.	TGCGCCAGCAGCATGACCGGGACAGGGGACACCGGGGAGCTGTTTTTT	CASSMTGTGDTGELFF
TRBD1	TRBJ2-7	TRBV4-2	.	TGTGCCAGCAGCCCCGGGACAGACTACGAGCAGTACTTC	CASSPGTDYEQYF
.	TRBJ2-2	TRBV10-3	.	TGTGCCATCAGTGGGACAGCCAACACCGGGGAGCTGTTTTTT	CAISGTANTGELFF
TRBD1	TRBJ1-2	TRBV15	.	TGTGCCACCAGCACCAGAGGGGGCGCCGGAATAAACTATGGCTACACCTTC	CATSTRGGAGINYGYTF
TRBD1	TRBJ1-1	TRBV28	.	TGTGCCAGCAGTTCTAATCGACAGGGTTGGACTGAAGCTTTCTTT	CASSSNRQGWTEAFF
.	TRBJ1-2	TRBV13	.	TGTGCCAGCAGCCGGGGCCAGGGGCTCTATGGCTACACCTTC	CASSRGQGLYGYTF
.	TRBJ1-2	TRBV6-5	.	TGTGCCAGTTCCCCCTGGGGGGGAGACTATGGCTACACCTTC	CASSPWGGDYGYTF
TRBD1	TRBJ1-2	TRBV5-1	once	TGCGCCAGCAGCCCAGACAGGGGGCCTGGCTACACCTTC	CASSPDRGPGYTF
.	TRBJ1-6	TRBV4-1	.	TGCGCCAGCAGCCCCCGGACCGAGGGAATTTCACCCCTCCACTTT	CASSPRTEGISPLHF
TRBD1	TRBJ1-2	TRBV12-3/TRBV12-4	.	TGTGCCAGCAGTGGGGACAGGGGGCTAGGCTACACCTTC	CASSGDRGLGYTF
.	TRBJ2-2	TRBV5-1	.	TGCGCCAGCAGCTCGACAGTAACCGGGGAGCTGTTTTTT	CASSSTVTGELFF